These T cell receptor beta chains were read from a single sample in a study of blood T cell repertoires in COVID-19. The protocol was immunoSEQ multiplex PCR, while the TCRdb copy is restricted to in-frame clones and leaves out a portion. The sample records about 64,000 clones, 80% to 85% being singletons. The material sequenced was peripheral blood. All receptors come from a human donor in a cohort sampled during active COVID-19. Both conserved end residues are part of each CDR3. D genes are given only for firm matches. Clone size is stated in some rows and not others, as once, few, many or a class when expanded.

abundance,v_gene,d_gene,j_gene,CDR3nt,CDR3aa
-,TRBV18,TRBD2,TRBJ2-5,TGTGCCAGCTCACCGCTTTTTCTAGCGGGGGCCCAAGAGACCCAGTACTTC,CASSPLFLAGAQETQYF
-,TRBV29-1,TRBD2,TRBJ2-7,TGCAGCGCCAGGGACTACTTGACCTACGAGCAGTACTTC,CSARDYLTYEQYF
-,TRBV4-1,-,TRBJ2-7,TGCGCCAGCAGCCAAGAGCATGGTAGGGGTCTGTCCTACGAGCAGTACTTC,CASSQEHGRGLSYEQYF
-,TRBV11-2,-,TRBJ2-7,TGTGCCAGCAGCCCCCGGGGGACCGGCCTGTATACTTCCTACGAGCAGTACTTC,CASSPRGTGLYTSYEQYF
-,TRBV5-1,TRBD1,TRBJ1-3,TGCGCCAGCAGCTTGGGACAGGGGGCCCAAGCTGGAAACACCATATATTTT,CASSLGQGAQAGNTIYF
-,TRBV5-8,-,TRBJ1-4,TGTGCCAGCAGCCGTGGACCCGACGGGGTAAAACTGTTTTTT,CASSRGPDGVKLFF
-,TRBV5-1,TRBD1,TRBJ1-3,TGCGCCAGCAGCCTCACCGGGACAGGGGCCAACTCTGGAAACACCATATATTTT,CASSLTGTGANSGNTIYF
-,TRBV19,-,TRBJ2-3,TGTGCCAGTAGTATGGCCCACAGCCTCGTTCGCACAGATACGCAGTATTTT,CASSMAHSLVRTDTQYF
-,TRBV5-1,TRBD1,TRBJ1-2,TGCGCCAGCAGCCCCACCAGGGACAGTGGCTACACCTTC,CASSPTRDSGYTF
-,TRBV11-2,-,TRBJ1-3,TGTGCCAGCAGCTTAGAGGGGGCGGCTGGAAACACCATATATTTT,CASSLEGAAGNTIYF
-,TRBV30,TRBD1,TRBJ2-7,TGTGCCTGGATCCGGGACAGACCCTACGAGCAGTACTTC,CAWIRDRPYEQYF
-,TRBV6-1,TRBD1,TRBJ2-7,TGTGCCAGCAGTGAGGTGGGACAGGGGGCCTACGAGCAGTACTTC,CASSEVGQGAYEQYF
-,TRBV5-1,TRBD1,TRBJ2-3,TGCGCCAGCAGCCCTGGGACAGGGCCCACAGATACGCAGTATTTT,CASSPGTGPTDTQYF
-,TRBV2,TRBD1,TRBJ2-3,TGTGCCAGCAGCCGACAGGGGTCCAGCACAGATACGCAGTATTTT,CASSRQGSSTDTQYF
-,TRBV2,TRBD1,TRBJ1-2,TGTGCCAGCAGTGAAAGACAGGGAGTAGCCCGCTACACCTTC,CASSERQGVARYTF
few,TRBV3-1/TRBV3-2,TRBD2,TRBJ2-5,TGTGCCAGCAGCCGCTACCAGACTAGCGGGAAACTAGAGACCCAGTACTTC,CASSRYQTSGKLETQYF
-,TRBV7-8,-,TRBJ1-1,TGTGCCAGCAGCTTAGCGCGGCCCAGCCTCACCTCAAACACTGAAGCTTTCTTT,CASSLARPSLTSNTEAFF
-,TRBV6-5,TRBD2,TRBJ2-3,TGTGCCAGGGGGGGGGATACGCAGTATTTT,CARGGDTQYF
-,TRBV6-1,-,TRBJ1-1,TGTGCCAGCAGTGAAGTGCCAGTCCAGGCTTTCTTT,CASSEVPVQAFF
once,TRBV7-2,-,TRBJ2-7,TGTGCCAGCAGCCCACTAGGCTACGAGCAGTACTTC,CASSPLGYEQYF
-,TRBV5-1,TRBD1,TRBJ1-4,TGCGCCAGCAGCTTTTCGACAGGGAGGATTAGAACTAATGAAAAACTGTTTTTT,CASSFSTGRIRTNEKLFF
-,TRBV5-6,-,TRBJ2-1,TGTGCCAGCCGCGTAAGCCCCCAGGATCGCAATGAGCAGTTCTTC,CASRVSPQDRNEQFF
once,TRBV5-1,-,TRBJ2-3,TGCGCCAGCAGCCAGGGGACTACCCACACAGATACGCAGTATTTT,CASSQGTTHTDTQYF
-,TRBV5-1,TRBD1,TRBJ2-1,TGCGCCAGCAGCTTAGGTGACAGGGCTTACAATGAGCAGTTCTTC,CASSLGDRAYNEQFF
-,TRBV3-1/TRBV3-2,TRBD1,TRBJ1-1,TGTGCCAGCAGCCAAGGGGACAGGGACACTGAAGCTTTCTTT,CASSQGDRDTEAFF
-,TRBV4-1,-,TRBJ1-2,TGCGCCAGCAGCCAATTGGACAGCAACTATGGCTACACCTTC,CASSQLDSNYGYTF
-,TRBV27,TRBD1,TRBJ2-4,TGTGCCAGCAGTTTTCTTACATCCGGGACAGGGGTGGCCAAAAACATTCAGTACTTC,CASSFLTSGTGVAKNIQYF
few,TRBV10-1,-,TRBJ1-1,TGCGCCACCATTACTGAAGCTTTCTTT,CATITEAFF
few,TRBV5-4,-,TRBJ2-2,TGTGCCAGCAGCTTGGGTTCCCCAAACACCGGGGAGCTGTTTTTT,CASSLGSPNTGELFF
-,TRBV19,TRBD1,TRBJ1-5,TGTGCCAGTAGTTCCCTCGACAGGGAAGCGCAGCCCCAGCATTTT,CASSSLDREAQPQHF
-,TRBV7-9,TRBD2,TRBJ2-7,TGTGCCAGCAGCCAAACTAGCGGGGGGGCTCCCGCCTACGAGCAGTACTTC,CASSQTSGGAPAYEQYF
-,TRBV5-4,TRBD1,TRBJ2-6,TGTGCCAGCAGCATGGACAGGGGGGTCTCTGGGGCCAACGTCCTGACTTTC,CASSMDRGVSGANVLTF
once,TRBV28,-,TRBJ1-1,TGTGCCAGCAGTCAGATCACTGAAGCTTTCTTT,CASSQITEAFF
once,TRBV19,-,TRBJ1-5,TGTGCCAGTAGTATAGCCGAGGGATTCAATCAGCCCCAGCATTTT,CASSIAEGFNQPQHF
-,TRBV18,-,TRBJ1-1,TGTGCCAGCTCCCAGACAGATATGAACACTGAAGCTTTCTTT,CASSQTDMNTEAFF
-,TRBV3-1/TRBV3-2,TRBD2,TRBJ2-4,TGTGCCAGCAGCCAAGAGGGGGGATTAGCGGGGAAAAACATTCAGTACTTC,CASSQEGGLAGKNIQYF
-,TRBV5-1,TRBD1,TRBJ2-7,TGCGCCAGCAGCCTCTCGGGACAGTTCTCCTACGAGCAGTACTTC,CASSLSGQFSYEQYF
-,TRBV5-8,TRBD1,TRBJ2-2,TGTGCCAGCAGCATTGGGACAGGGGTTAACACCGGGGAGCTGTTTTTT,CASSIGTGVNTGELFF
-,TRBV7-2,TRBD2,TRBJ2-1,TGTGCCAGCAGCTTCCGGGACTACAACAATGAGCAGTTCTTC,CASSFRDYNNEQFF
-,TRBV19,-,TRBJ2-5,TGTGCCAGTAGTGGTAGTTACCAAGAGACCCAGTACTTC,CASSGSYQETQYF
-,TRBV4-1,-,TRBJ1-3,TGCGCCAGCAGCCCAGTCCGGACACGTTCCTCTGGAAACACCATATATTTT,CASSPVRTRSSGNTIYF
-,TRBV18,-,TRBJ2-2,TGTGCCAGCTCCCCTACAACAGCGAACACCGGGGAGCTGTTTTTT,CASSPTTANTGELFF
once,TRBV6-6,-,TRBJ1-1,TGTGCCAGCAGTTACCTCCGGACTGAAGCTTTCTTT,CASSYLRTEAFF
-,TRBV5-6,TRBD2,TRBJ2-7,TGTGCCAGCAGCTTGGCCGCCGGGGGGACCAGCTACGAGCAGTACTTC,CASSLAAGGTSYEQYF
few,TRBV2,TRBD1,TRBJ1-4,TGTGCCAGCAGGACAGGGGGAGTTGAAAAACTGTTTTTT,CASRTGGVEKLFF
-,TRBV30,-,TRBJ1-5,TGTGCCTGGAGTTCCTCGGGTGGTCAGCCCCAGCATTTT,CAWSSSGGQPQHF
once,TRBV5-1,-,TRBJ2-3,TGCGCCAGCAGCTTGGCGGCGGTTCTTACAGATACGCAGTATTTT,CASSLAAVLTDTQYF
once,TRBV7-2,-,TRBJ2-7,TGTGCCAGCAGCTTAGATGGCTCCCCCTACGAGCAGTACTTC,CASSLDGSPYEQYF